Below are 24 T cell receptor beta chains sequenced from a single sample in a study of CD8 T cells in Susac syndrome. Random hexamers were used to reverse transcribe roughly 0.5 to 1 ug of RNA. TCRdb reanalysed the immunoSEQ multiplex PCR reads using MiXCR and keeps one entry per CDR3 protein. The data hold some 150,000 distinct CDR3 sequences, with 85% to 95% observed a single time. Sequencing was performed on CD8+ T cells from PBMCs. The receptor source for this set is a human donor in good health.

The chain carries TRBV25-1 and TRBJ2-1; possible D gene TRBD2, 6 bases. The CDR3 covers 12 residues. Germline V gives CDR1 MGHDK, CDR2 SYGVNS. Between the trimmed V and J ends, which lost 10 bases and 12 bases, there was a span of 19 bases. The CDR3 nucleotides read TGTGCCACCTCTACCGGGGGTCCGCGGCAGTTCTTC. This sequence encodes CATSTGGPRQFF.

The chain joins TRBV28 to TRBJ2-3; D remains unclear. The germline V and J ends were trimmed by 5 bases and 0 bases, with 9 bases remaining between them. This CDR3 is 14 amino acids long. CDR1 MDHEN and CDR2 SYDVKM come from the germline V gene. CDR3 in amino acids: CASSLQASTDTQYF. The CDR3 region has the DNA TGTGCCAGCAGTCTCCAGGCTAGCACAGATACGCAGTATTTT.

The gene calls are TRBV11-2 and TRBJ2-2; no reliable D call. The length of the CDR3 is 13 residues. The germline V gene encodes CDR1 SGHAT and CDR2 FQNNGV. V lost 1 base to trimming and J lost 6 bases, with 6 bases between them. CDR3 in amino acids: CASSLAYPGELFF. CDR3 DNA sequence: TGTGCCAGCAGCTTAGCTTACCCCGGGGAGCTGTTTTTT.

The rearrangement uses TRBV29-1 and TRBJ2-1; the D gene is possibly TRBD2 (5 bases). V lost 1 base to trimming and J lost 0 bases, with 10 bases between them. This CDR3 region has 15 residues. Germline V lookup: CDR1 SQVTM, CDR2 ANQGSEA. This chain's CDR3 is CSVEGSSDSYNEQFF. The CDR3 DNA sequence: TGCAGCGTTGAAGGGAGTAGCGACTCCTACAATGAGCAGTTCTTC.

V gene TRBV7-9 combines with J gene TRBJ2-5; TRBD2 matches 7 bases. Per germline, CDR1 SEHNR and CDR2 FQNEAQ (reference sequence). V dropped 1 base and J dropped 4; count of bases not matched to a gene: 6. The CDR3 has 15 amino acids. CDR3 in DNA: TGTGCCAGCAGCTTAGTGGCGGGAGAGTTAGAGACCCAGTACTTC. Translation: CASSLVAGELETQYF.

J is TRBJ2-3 and V is TRBV28; D is possibly TRBD1 (6 bases). Trimming shortened V by 6 bases and J by 3 bases, and 16 bases separated the two germline ends. The CDR3 has 15 residues. The V gene's germline CDR1 is MDHEN and CDR2 SYDVKM. DNA of the CDR3: TGTGCCAGCAGGGATACAGGGTTTGGAACAGATACGCAGTATTTT. Translation gives CASRDTGFGTDTQYF.

The chain is built from TRBV20-1 and TRBJ2-2; D may be TRBD2 (6 bases). Trimming left V 1 base short and J 3 bases short, with 6 bases between. Germline V gene lookup returns CDR1 DFQATT and CDR2 SNEGSKA (reference sequence). CDR3 size: 13 residues. The DNA for the CDR3 is TGCAGTGCTAGAGGGGGGGACACCGGGGAGCTGTTTTTT. It is translated as CSARGGDTGELFF.

The V call is TRBV15, the J call TRBJ1-2, with D maybe TRBD1 (5 bases). Per the germline V gene, CDR1 is LNHNV and CDR2 is YYDKDF (reference sequence). V was cut by 8 bases and J by 4 bases, with 11 bases left in between. The CDR3 is made up of 12 amino acids. The CDR3 here is CATGGLIYGYTF. Written as DNA, the CDR3 is TGTGCCACCGGGGGACTAATCTATGGCTACACCTTC.

The rearrangement joins TRBV6-2 or TRBV6-3 to TRBJ2-1, with 9 bases fitting TRBD2. This CDR3 contains 12 residues. In germline, CDR1 is MNHEY, CDR2 SVGEGT. The ends lost 8 bases at V and 15 bases at J; junction bases unmatched: 11. The chain's CDR3 is CASGLAREDRFF. The CDR3 DNA sequence: TGTGCCAGCGGACTAGCGCGTGAGGATCGGTTCTTC.

The V call is TRBV5-6, the J call TRBJ2-1, with 7 bases identical to TRBD1. This CDR3 contains 14 residues. V lost 4 bases and J lost 8; bases outside the gene matches: 9. From germline, CDR1 is SGHDT and CDR2 YYEEEE. The CDR3 region is CASSLPTGSHEQFF. The DNA of the CDR3 is TGTGCCAGCAGCCTCCCGACAGGGTCGCATGAGCAGTTCTTC.

The sample holds a few counts of this clonotype. This sequence joins TRBV4-3 and TRBJ1-1; D gene uncertain. CDR3 length: 13 amino acids. Trimming took off 0 bases at V and 4 bases at J, with 6 bases between the two ends. In germline, CDR1 is LGHNA, CDR2 YSLEER. The CDR3 nucleotides are TGCGCCAGCAGCCAAGATCCCCTCACTGAAGCTTTCTTT. Its protein product is CASSQDPLTEAFF.

The gene calls are TRBV28 and TRBJ2-3, with a possible D match to TRBD2 (5 bases). Germline assignment: CDR1 MDHEN and CDR2 SYDVKM. The V and J ends lost 5 bases and 1 base respectively, with 16 bases between them. The CDR3 length is 16 residues. In DNA, the CDR3 is TGTGCCAGCAGTACGACTAACTTGGCTGGCACAGATACGCAGTATTTT. This gives the protein CASSTTNLAGTDTQYF.

The V and J genes are TRBV6-2 or TRBV6-3 and TRBJ2-5; maybe TRBD2 (5 bases). The CDR3 runs 17 residues. Trimming cost V 1 base and J 5 bases, with 20 bases left between them. CDR1 and CDR2 (germline): MNHEY, SVGEGT. DNA for the CDR3: TGTGCCAGCAGTTACTTCCCGGTGAAGGGAGATGTGGAGACCCAGTACTTC. It yields the protein CASSYFPVKGDVETQYF.

The chain joins TRBV7-9 to TRBJ1-2; D is undetermined. V was trimmed by 0 bases and J by 6 bases, leaving 11 bases between them. This CDR3 is built from 14 residues. Germline V lookup: CDR1 SEHNR, CDR2 FQNEAQ (reference sequence). CDR3 amino acids: CASSLAPGDDGYTF. CDR3 DNA: TGTGCCAGCAGCTTAGCACCCGGGGATGATGGCTACACCTTC.

V gene TRBV28 combines with J gene TRBJ2-3, with D uncertain. Looked up from germline, CDR1 is MDHEN and CDR2 is SYDVKM. V was trimmed by 3 bases and J by 0 bases, leaving 16 bases between them. The CDR3 consists of 17 residues. The CDR3 DNA follows: TGTGCCAGCAGTTTTACAGCTCTATTCTCTAGCACAGATACGCAGTATTTT. Its protein product is CASSFTALFSSTDTQYF.

The chain recombines TRBV15 with TRBJ2-7, with TRBD1 as a possible D gene (9 bases). The CDR3 covers 14 residues. V dropped 7 bases and J dropped 9 bases, with 22 bases sitting between them. Germline lookup yields CDR1 LNHNV and CDR2 YYDKDF (reference sequence). Written as DNA, the CDR3 is TGTGCCACCACACCGGGGGGGACAGGGCCGGTGCAGTACTTC. It is translated as CATTPGGTGPVQYF.

The gene calls are TRBV3-1 and TRBJ2-1, with TRBD2 identical over 12 bases. V lost 1 base and J lost 9; bases outside the gene matches: 13. Germline lookup yields CDR1 LGHDT and CDR2 YNNKEL (reference sequence). The CDR3 loop spans 18 amino acids. As DNA, the CDR3 is TGTGCCAGCAGCCAAGCGGCTAGCGGGAGGGCCGAGGACGCTGAGCAGTTCTTC. It codes for CASSQAASGRAEDAEQFF.

This chain links TRBV30 with TRBJ2-7; no clear D gene. The length of the CDR3 is 11 residues. Trimming removed 1 base from V and 3 bases from J, with 4 bases in between. The germline gives CDR1 GTSNPN, CDR2 SVGIG (reference sequence). The CDR3 here is CAWSGSYEQYF. CDR3 bases: TGTGCCTGGAGTGGTAGCTACGAGCAGTACTTC. The whole variable domain, remainder taken from reference TRBV30 and TRBJ2-7, is SQTIHQWPATLVQPVGSPLSLECTVEGTSNPNLYWYRQAAGRGLQLLFYSVGIGQISSEVPQNLSASRPQDRQFILSSKKLLLSDSGFYLCAWSGSYEQYFGPGTRLTVT.

The chain is built from TRBV4-2 and TRBJ2-7; maybe TRBD2 (6 bases). Trimming took off 4 bases at V and 7 bases at J, with 17 bases between the two ends. Germline V gene sequence: CDR1 LGHNA, CDR2 YNFKEQ. The CDR3 contains 14 residues. The CDR3 spells CASSRRVGSDEQYF. CDR3 DNA: TGTGCCAGCAGCCGCCGGGTCGGGAGTGATGAGCAGTACTTC.

The chain carries TRBV19 and TRBJ2-1, with 7 bases that match TRBD2. This CDR3 is 14 amino acids long. CDR1 LNHDA and CDR2 SQIVND come from the germline V gene (reference sequence). J was trimmed by 6 bases and V by 5 bases; bases with no gene match: 7. The CDR3 is CASSVGLDLNEQFF. The CDR3 nucleotides are TGTGCCAGTAGTGTAGGACTAGACCTCAATGAGCAGTTCTTC.

J is TRBJ2-4 and V is TRBV28, with D maybe TRBD1 (6 bases). The CDR3 is 11 amino acids. The germline CDR1 and CDR2 sequences are MDHEN and SYDVKM. V was trimmed by 8 bases and J by 7 bases, leaving 9 bases between them. The CDR3 bases are TGTGCCAGCCGGGACACGAACATTCAGTACTTC. Translating it yields CASRDTNIQYF.

This chain links TRBV27 with TRBJ1-2; D is unresolved. The CDR3 runs to 13 residues. Between the trimmed V and J ends, which lost 3 bases and 1 base, there was a span of 6 bases. The germline CDR1 and CDR2 sequences are MNHEY and SMNVEV (reference sequence). CDR3: CASSLRYNYGYTF. The CDR3 DNA is TGTGCCAGCAGTTTGCGGTATAACTATGGCTACACCTTC.

The genes are TRBV9 and TRBJ2-7, with 9 bases fitting TRBD2. Germline loops: CDR1 SGDLS, CDR2 YYNGEE. This CDR3 spans 14 amino acids. The ends lost 2 bases at V and 4 bases at J; junction bases unmatched: 4. The chain's CDR3 is CASSVLAGRYEQYF. As DNA, the CDR3 is TGTGCCAGCAGCGTCCTAGCGGGAAGGTACGAGCAGTACTTC.

The chain links TRBV28 to TRBJ2-5; the match to TRBD1 covers 7 bases. The CDR3 spans 16 residues. CDR1 is MDHEN and CDR2 is SYDVKM in the germline V gene. Losses at the gene ends were 6 bases for V and 4 bases for J; bases not matched to a gene: 14. The CDR3 region has the DNA TGTGCCAGCAGGAAGATTCGACAGGGAAATACAGAGACCCAGTACTTC. This sequence encodes CASRKIRQGNTETQYF. Using reference TRBV28 and TRBJ2-5 for the parts outside the CDR3, the full variable domain is DVKVTQSSRYLVKRTGEKVFLECVQDMDHENMFWYRQDPGLGLRLIYFSYDVKMKEKGDIPEGYSVSREKKERFSLILESASTNQTSMYLCASRKIRQGNTETQYFGPGTRLLVL.